This T cell receptor beta chain is from a study of vaccination effects on CD4 cells after COVID-19. Study at large: Sequencing in the ViraFEST assay came after antigen-specific CD4+ T cells had been expanded with viral peptide pools, which were used to stimulate PBMC. For each well, about 1.8 million PBMC were cultured with around 9.8 IU/ml IL-2 and around 10 ug/ml peptides. Study-wide findings and caveats: Just 1 of 255 vaccine-induced clones in healthy recipients was cross-reactive.

Investigators separated out CD4+ T cells once around nine days of culture had passed. Sequencing used immunoSEQ multiplex PCR; TCRdb keeps in-frame clones, though not all of them. Here the sample spans about 50,000 clones, about 83% being singletons. CDR1 SNHLY and CDR2 FYNNEI come from the germline V gene. This CDR3 comprises 16 residues. Unmatched junction bases numbered 7, after V lost 8 bases and J lost 0 bases. A note on this clone: Its target is not known.

Sequences were derived from CD4+ T cells from PBMCs cultured without peptide, sampled before COVID-19 vaccination. The receptor comes from a human donor who received a COVID-19 vaccine. The chain uses TRBV2 and TRBJ2-2; the match to TRBD1 covers 9 bases. CDR3 bases: TGTGCCAGCGGGAGGGGGACAGGGCCGAACACCGGGGAGCTGTTTTTT. It translates to CASGRGTGPNTGELFF.